Listed here are 30 T cell receptor beta chains from one sample, sequenced in a study of shared clonotypes between healthy human individuals. Libraries were prepared by immunoSEQ multiplex PCR; TCRdb keeps only in-frame clonotypes and omits some of them. The repertoire includes 1,500,000 or so clones, 95% to 97% of them detected once, and 1.2% sits in the top ten. Specimen: naive CD4+ T cells sorted from blood. The subset is: CD45RA+ positively selected. The origin of the receptors is a man aged 25 to 45 in good health.

The rearrangement joins TRBV5-1 to TRBJ2-1, with D perhaps being TRBD1 or TRBD2 (6 bases each). The length of the CDR3 is 17 residues. V was pared by 0 bases and J by 5 bases, with 18 bases between. CDR1 and CDR2 from the germline V gene are SGHRS and YFSETQ. CDR3 nucleotides: TGCGCCAGCAGCTTGGGCCGTCGCGTTGGGGGGCACAATGAGCAGTTCTTC. Translation: CASSLGRRVGGHNEQFF. Variable domain in full (rest from reference TRBV5-1 and TRBJ2-1): KAGVTQTPRYLIKTRGQQVTLSCSPISGHRSVSWYQQTPGQGLQFLFEYFSETQRNKGNFPGRFSGRQFSNSRSEMNVSTLELGDSALYLCASSLGRRVGGHNEQFFGPGTRLTVL.

The chain employs TRBV28 and TRBJ1-2; 8 nucleotides match TRBD1. Germline V gene sequence: CDR1 MDHEN, CDR2 SYDVKM. CDR3 length: 17 amino acids. The J segment lost 1 base and the V segment lost 0 bases, leaving 7 bases of the junction unmatched. The CDR3 coding sequence is TGTGCCAGCAGTTTATGGGCAGGGGGCCCTTTTAACTATGGCTACACCTTC. Protein sequence: CASSLWAGGPFNYGYTF.

The chain uses TRBV7-2 and TRBJ1-5; 9 bases fit TRBD1. Germline V gene lookup returns CDR1 SGHTA and CDR2 FQGNSA. The CDR3 extends over 16 amino acids. Losses at the gene ends were 3 bases for V and 4 bases for J; bases not matched to a gene: 7. Here the CDR3 reads CASSFSGGQGNQPQHF. Here the CDR3 DNA reads TGTGCCAGCAGCTTTTCCGGGGGACAGGGAAATCAGCCCCAGCATTTT.

The chain links TRBV7-6 to TRBJ2-7, with 7 nucleotides matching TRBD2. Unmatched junction bases numbered 2, after V lost 0 bases and J lost 0 bases. In germline, CDR1 is SGHVS, CDR2 FNYEAQ. This CDR3 comprises 15 residues. The chain's CDR3 is CASSLAGGPSYEQYF. Here the CDR3 DNA reads TGTGCCAGCAGCTTAGCGGGAGGGCCCTCCTACGAGCAGTACTTC.

This clone was recorded only once. CDR3: CASTVGGGSADTQYF. The DNA for the CDR3 is TGTGCCAGCACCGTGGGGGGGGGATCGGCAGATACGCAGTATTTT. The chain links TRBV7-9 to TRBJ2-3, with 7 nucleotides matching TRBD2. Germline CDR1 and CDR2: SEHNR and FQNEAQ (reference sequence). The CDR3 is made up of 15 amino acids. The V and J ends lost 7 bases and 4 bases, in that order; junction bases with no gene match: 11.

The chain employs TRBV19 and TRBJ2-3, with D uncertain. V lost 10 bases to trimming and J lost 2 bases, with 16 bases between them. The CDR3 runs to 14 residues. CDR1 and CDR2 (germline): LNHDA, SQIVND (reference sequence). The CDR3 sequence is CAIRRTPYTDTQYF. CDR3 nucleotide sequence: TGTGCCATTCGCCGAACACCGTACACAGATACGCAGTATTTT.

The rearrangement joins TRBV7-9 to TRBJ2-7, with a tentative D call TRBD2 (6 bases). Germline V gene lookup returns CDR1 SEHNR and CDR2 FQNEAQ (reference sequence). This CDR3 region has 15 residues. Between the trimmed V and J ends, which lost 0 bases and 5 bases, there was a span of 14 bases. CDR3 amino acids: CASSLAQPGRNEQYF. In DNA form, the CDR3 reads TGTGCCAGCAGCTTAGCCCAGCCAGGGAGGAACGAGCAGTACTTC.

About this clone: The sample carries other DNA sequences with the same CDR3. The V gene is TRBV10-3, the J gene TRBJ2-5, with unresolved D. CDR3 length: 11 residues. V gave up 6 bases and J gave up 1 base, with 3 bases separating them. Per germline, CDR1 ENHRY and CDR2 SYGVKD. This CDR3 is CAIRSQETQYF. CDR3 in DNA: TGTGCCATCAGAAGCCAAGAGACCCAGTACTTC.

The chain couples TRBV5-1 to TRBJ2-7, with 8 bases lining up with TRBD2. Per germline, CDR1 SGHRS and CDR2 YFSETQ. Trimming at V came to 0 bases and at J to 5 bases, leaving 4 bases not matched to a gene. The CDR3 is 14 amino acids. The CDR3 protein is CASSLGTSRHEQYF. The CDR3 DNA follows: TGCGCCAGCAGCTTGGGGACTAGCCGCCACGAGCAGTACTTC.

The chain carries TRBV30 and TRBJ2-6; maybe TRBD1 (6 bases). The germline CDR1 and CDR2 sequences are GTSNPN and SVGIG (reference sequence). V lost 2 bases, J lost 5 bases, and 10 bases lay in between. This CDR3 region has 14 residues. Here the CDR3 DNA reads TGTGCCTGGAGTCAGGGGAATCGGGCCAACGTCCTGACTTTC. Translated, it gives CAWSQGNRANVLTF.

This chain joins TRBV6-1 and TRBJ1-5; D is perhaps TRBD1 (5 bases). CDR1 is MNHNS and CDR2 is SASEGT in the germline V gene. This CDR3 spans 16 amino acids. V lost 3 bases, J lost 0 bases, and 12 bases lay in between. The CDR3: CASSDAGWYSNQPQHF. In DNA, the CDR3 is TGTGCCAGCAGTGATGCAGGGTGGTATAGCAATCAGCCCCAGCATTTT.

The chain recombines TRBV30 with TRBJ2-3, with 7 bases lining up with TRBD1. After removal of 3 bases from V and 2 bases from J, the junction contained 11 bases not matched to a gene. The CDR3 loop spans 16 amino acids. The germline gives CDR1 GTSNPN, CDR2 SVGIG (reference sequence). The CDR3 nucleotides read TGTGCCTGGAGCCGGAGGACAGGTCTTTTCACAGATACGCAGTATTTT. This sequence encodes CAWSRRTGLFTDTQYF.

The chain links TRBV18 to TRBJ2-3; no clear D. Trimming took off 5 bases at V and 1 base at J, with 7 bases between the two ends. The CDR3 extends over 13 amino acids. Germline V CDR1 and CDR2: KGHSH, LQKENI. This chain's CDR3 is CASSATRTDTQYF. As DNA, the CDR3 is TGTGCCAGCTCAGCAACTCGCACAGATACGCAGTATTTT.

The chain is built from TRBV15 and TRBJ2-7, with D unclear. This CDR3 region has 14 residues. With 2 bases removed from V and 7 bases from J, the gap between germline ends came to 15 bases. Germline V CDR1 and CDR2: LNHNV, YYDKDF (reference sequence). The chain's CDR3 is CATSRPIRAKEQYF. The CDR3 region has the DNA TGTGCCACCAGCAGACCCATCCGAGCGAAGGAGCAGTACTTC.

The chain links TRBV11-2 to TRBJ2-7, with TRBD2 matching over 8 bases. Germline CDR1 and CDR2: SGHAT and FQNNGV. The CDR3 has 15 residues. The V gene end was trimmed by 1 base and the J gene end by 5 bases; junction bases not matched to a gene: 7. CDR3: CASSLVVGREDEQYF. CDR3 nucleotides: TGTGCCAGCAGCTTAGTTGTCGGGAGGGAGGACGAGCAGTACTTC. The full variable domain, its missing parts supplied by reference TRBV11-2 and TRBJ2-7, is EAGVAQSPRYKIIEKRQSVAFWCNPISGHATLYWYQQILGQGPKLLIQFQNNGVVDDSQLPKDRFSAERLKGVDSTLKIQPAKLEDSAVYLCASSLVVGREDEQYFGPGTRLTVT.

The chain joins TRBV18 to TRBJ2-1, with D tentatively TRBD1 (7 bases). The CDR3 loop spans 16 amino acids. V was cut by 3 bases and J by 2 bases, with 14 bases left in between. Germline V lookup: CDR1 KGHSH, CDR2 LQKENI. CDR3: CASSPAGQGAYNEQFF. The CDR3, as DNA: TGTGCCAGCTCACCTGCGGGGCAGGGGGCCTACAATGAGCAGTTCTTC.

The count of this clone is one. This chain connects TRBV2 to TRBJ2-7; 8 nucleotides align to TRBD2. The germline CDR1 and CDR2 sequences are SNHLY and FYNNEI. With V trimmed by 7 bases and J by 0 bases, 8 bases remained unmatched. The CDR3 consists of 15 residues. In DNA form, the CDR3 reads TGTGCCAGCAAGATCGGGAGGGCCCCCTCCTACGAGCAGTACTTC. Its protein product is CASKIGRAPSYEQYF.

This chain uses TRBV2 with TRBJ2-3; D is ambiguous. V lost 3 bases and J lost 2, with 6 bases in between. The CDR3 consists of 13 residues. Germline CDR1 is SNHLY and CDR2 is FYNNEI. CDR3 residues: CASSDFHTDTQYF. Here the CDR3 DNA reads TGTGCCAGCAGTGATTTCCACACAGATACGCAGTATTTT.

The rearrangement joins TRBV7-9 to TRBJ2-3; TRBD1 agrees at 7 bases. Germline V lookup: CDR1 SEHNR, CDR2 FQNEAQ (reference sequence). The CDR3 contains 15 residues. Trimming at V came to 5 bases and at J to 3 bases, leaving 8 bases not matched to a gene. The CDR3, as DNA: TGTGCCAGCAGCGAAACAGGGGCGAGAACAGATACGCAGTATTTT. Its translation: CASSETGARTDTQYF. Supplemented by reference TRBV7-9 and TRBJ2-3, the full variable domain reads DTGVSQNPRHKITKRGQNVTFRCDPISEHNRLYWYRQTLGQGPEFLTYFQNEAQLEKSRLLSDRFSAERPKGSFSTLEIQRTEQGDSAMYLCASSETGARTDTQYFGPGTRLTVL.

The chain is built from TRBV6-5 and TRBJ2-7; 10 nucleotides agree with TRBD1. The CDR3 covers 15 residues. Germline lookup yields CDR1 MNHEY and CDR2 SVGAGI. Trimming cost V 5 bases and J 5 bases; bases outside gene matches: 9. For the CDR3, the DNA is TGTGCCAGCAGTACTCAGGGACAGGGGAGCAACGAGCAGTACTTC. Residues: CASSTQGQGSNEQYF.

V usage is TRBV27 and J usage is TRBJ2-1; D is uncertain. The V end was cut by 6 bases, the J end by 0 bases, with 15 bases between. CDR3 length: 16 amino acids. The V gene's germline CDR1 is MNHEY and CDR2 SMNVEV (reference sequence). This CDR3 is CASRPRAVPSYNEQFF. DNA of the CDR3: TGTGCCAGCAGGCCCCGTGCAGTGCCCTCCTACAATGAGCAGTTCTTC.

The rearrangement joins TRBV15 to TRBJ2-2; 9 nucleotides line up with TRBD1. CDR1 LNHNV and CDR2 YYDKDF come from the germline V gene (reference sequence). This CDR3 spans 18 amino acids. Trimming cost V 1 base and J 0 bases; bases outside gene matches: 6. CDR3 DNA sequence: TGTGCCACCAGCAGAGCACCCGGGACAGGGACGAACACCGGGGAGCTGTTTTTT. Amino acids: CATSRAPGTGTNTGELFF. The complete variable domain, with remaining parts taken from reference TRBV15 and TRBJ2-2, reads DAMVIQNPRYQVTQFGKPVTLSCSQTLNHNVMYWYQQKSSQAPKLLFHYYDKDFNNEADTPDNFQSRRPNTSFCFLDIRSPGLGDTAMYLCATSRAPGTGTNTGELFFGEGSRLTVL.

This clone was picked up one time. The chain links TRBV6-1 to TRBJ2-2, with D unresolved. Trimming pared 4 bases from V and 4 bases from J, leaving 10 bases between. This CDR3 comprises 14 residues. Germline assignment: CDR1 MNHNS and CDR2 SASEGT. DNA for the CDR3: TGTGCCAGCAGTGGCGTCGGTGCCACCGGGGAGCTGTTTTTT. It is translated as CASSGVGATGELFF.

In regard to this clone: At one end the junction does not follow the germline gene, possibly because of a read error. The rearrangement links TRBV27 to TRBJ2-7; D is possibly TRBD1 or TRBD2 (5 bases each). This CDR3 has 13 amino acids. The germline gives CDR1 MNHEY, CDR2 SMNVEV (reference sequence). The CDR3 DNA follows: TGTGCCAGCAGTTTGAGGGGCTCCAACGAGCAGTACTTC. Its protein is CASSLRGSNEQYF.

The gene calls are TRBV20-1 and TRBJ1-2; D gene unclear. The ends were cut back, 7 bases at V and 12 bases at J, with 15 bases in the middle. This CDR3 is 10 amino acids long. The germline gives CDR1 DFQATT, CDR2 SNEGSKA (reference sequence). The CDR3 DNA follows: TGCAGTGAAAGAGGAGGGTTTAACACCTTC. Translating gives CSERGGFNTF.

The sample holds a few counts of this clone. At the DNA level, this CDR3 is encoded by other sequences in the same sample as well. The chain is built from TRBV5-1 and TRBJ2-2; 10 positions match TRBD1. Germline V lookup: CDR1 SGHRS, CDR2 YFSETQ. The CDR3 is 17 amino acids. J lost 1 base, V lost 4 bases, and 7 bases had no gene match. This chain's CDR3 is CASSKWTGGRNTGELFF. The DNA for the CDR3 is TGCGCCAGCAGCAAATGGACAGGGGGTCGGAACACCGGGGAGCTGTTTTTT.

V usage is TRBV5-1 and J usage is TRBJ1-4; D ambiguous. The CDR3 totals 16 residues. Germline assignment: CDR1 SGHRS and CDR2 YFSETQ. The V and J ends lost 0 bases and 4 bases respectively, with 13 bases between them. CDR3 sequence: CASSLGSGGLNEKLFF. CDR3 sequence (DNA): TGCGCCAGCAGCTTGGGAAGTGGAGGGCTTAATGAAAAACTGTTTTTT.

The rearrangement joins TRBV2 to TRBJ1-1; the D is unclear. CDR3 size: 13 residues. Trimming removed 0 bases at V and 10 bases at J, with 12 bases between. Germline CDR1 is SNHLY and CDR2 is FYNNEI. DNA for the CDR3: TGTGCCAGCAGTGAAGCAGGTGGGGTTCTAGCTTTCTTT. It translates to CASSEAGGVLAFF.

The CDR3 here is CASSLAIRTGGYGYTF. The CDR3 DNA reads TGTGCCAGCAGCTTGGCTATACGGACAGGGGGATATGGCTACACCTTC. The chain combines TRBV5-8 with TRBJ1-2, with 10 bases that match TRBD1. The ends lost 0 bases at V and 5 bases at J; junction bases unmatched: 7. This CDR3 contains 16 residues. Germline V gives CDR1 SGHTS, CDR2 YDEGEE.

The V and J genes are TRBV5-1 and TRBJ2-7; D remains ambiguous. The CDR3 loop spans 14 amino acids. Per germline, CDR1 SGHRS and CDR2 YFSETQ. The V and J ends lost 2 bases and 2 bases respectively, with 11 bases between them. As DNA, the CDR3 is TGCGCCAGCAGCTTTACCGGGCCCCCCTACGAGCAGTACTTC. Encoded protein: CASSFTGPPYEQYF.